Here is one T cell receptor (beta chain) with its context. The specificity of this receptor is unknown. Per-base quality was not reported, and no clone a single base away is much larger than it. The data originate from a study of cytomegalovirus exposure and HLA in healthy donors listed by TCRdb under 2017. For the study in its entirety: An earlier analysis of approximately 640 of the donors reported more than 250 Gb of sequence data and more than 90 million unique TCR beta sequences from 190 million or so T cells. Among about 400 genotyped donors of the cohort, an average of approximately 220,000 unique TCR beta nucleotide sequences was sequenced per donor, of which about 19% were non-productive. Every discovery cohort repertoire had been produced on one sequencing platform. About five DR-DQ haplotypes were treated as single units for association and clustering because of strong linkage in the cohort. The number of donors typed differed by locus, with 629-630 for A, B, C, DRB1 and DQB1, about 500 for DQA1, 600 to 610 for DPA1, and around 460 for DPB1. High-throughput TCR immunosequencing, statistical association of individual TCRs with disease status, and machine learning were combined to predict cytomegalovirus infection status. An early release that covered about 600 HLA-typed donors contained about 300 gigabases of sequencing data and about 84 million unique TCR sequences. HLA typing included class I and class II loci at four-digit resolution. A later genetic analysis took genome-wide SNP genotypes for 398 of the 666 donors and used that subset as a discovery cohort. The study used immunosequencing to profile the T cell repertoires of several hundred subjects and linked those repertoires to cytomegalovirus serostatus. A separate validation cohort of approximately 120 different subjects was used in addition to the approximately 700-subject first cohort. A later analysis re-examined previously published TCR beta repertoires from roughly 720 donors and added high-resolution HLA genotyping to investigate patterns of TCR occurrence. An earlier analysis of approximately 580 of the donors used high-throughput TCR beta sequencing to judge whether each TCR beta V gene segment behaved as functional or pseudogenic. Donor age, sex, ethnicity and CMV serostatus were compiled alongside the repertoire data. In the later analysis, no new phenotypic data were used to find candidate immune exposures; instead, reliance was placed on TCR beta sequences and their occurrence across donors. The genetic ancestry cluster associated with self-reported Caucasian donors included about 84% of the roughly 360 genotyped donors. The study aimed to test whether cataloging public T cell receptors could reveal signatures of past pathogen exposure.

Here is what the overall study found, with its caveats: A further reported finding was that TCR beta sequences accurately predicted the HLA-A and HLA-B alleles for most subjects in the first cohort. The study listed approximately 150 TCR beta chains as associated with cytomegalovirus. A later analysis associated about 17,000 TCR beta sequences with specific HLA alleles at a false discovery rate of 0.05. According to a later analysis, TCR association rates differed among HLA loci, with DRB1 alleles showing the most associated TCRs and HLA-C alleles showing the fewest. Only TCR beta chains were sequenced in this cohort, and the absence of alpha or paired-chain data limited detectable features. Because some donors lacked HLA typing at each locus, the association tests relied only on the typed subset. A few of the identified cytomegalovirus-associated TCR beta chains were confirmed in vitro to be specific for cytomegalovirus antigens. An earlier analysis of around 500 of the donors showed that most TCR beta V segments appeared in productive rearrangements either about 87% or about 30% of the time, which broadly matched IMGT annotations. In a later analysis, HLA-associated TCR beta chains showed more clonal expansion and lower generation probabilities than non-associated chains that were equally common. Assigning TCR associations to individual alleles was difficult when HLA alleles, especially DR and DQ, strongly co-occurred. Linkage disequilibrium might explain the correlated functional status among segregating V segments, but an unknown experimental factor could not be excluded. Across donors, most TCR sequences were observed very rarely, whereas some public TCRs were present in many individuals. A group of highly shared sequence variants was considered likely to be a technical artifact of the sequencing pipeline. In a later analysis, most CMV-associated TCR beta chains were found to appear HLA-restricted, with HLA associations seemingly driven largely by CMV exposure. Sequencing depth was assumed to be roughly uniform across donors in the presence/absence analyses, though that assumption may not hold. Some IMGT-functional V segments, including TRBV6-2 and TRBV6-3, could not be distinguished by the 87-base-pair reads and were therefore excluded. The earlier analysis of some 560 of the donors excluded seventeen rarely observed V segments, including chromosome 9 orphons, because counts were too low. The authors suggested that the approach could potentially be extended to other disease states and immunological phenotypes. According to a later analysis, parvovirus B19, influenza, CMV and Epstein-Barr virus appeared linked to several top co-occurrence clusters. CMV serostatus was the only immune exposure information available for the cohort. A later genetic analysis associated a missense DCLRE1C variant with V-gene and J-gene trimming of TCR beta chains, and an independent cohort replicated the association. A later genetic analysis reported fewer N-insertions in productive TCRs among donors in an Asian-associated ancestry cluster than the roughly 690-donor mean. The classifier was reported to diagnose cytomegalovirus status with high specificity and sensitivity in both the original and validation cohorts.

The V and J ends are trimmed by 6 bases and 1 base, leaving 10 bases between them. CDR1 and CDR2 were assigned from the germline V gene as SGHDT and YYEEEE. The cysteine opens and the phenylalanine closes a CDR3 of 13 amino acids. This entry keeps only the CDR3 DNA: 39 bases, framed from base 1. The cohort was made up of 650 to 700 healthy bone marrow donors. At the time of sampling, all cohort members were nominally healthy, though unrecorded immune exposures were likely present. The donor tested CMV seropositive, placing the donor among the 310 or so seropositive members of the cohort. A peripheral blood sample was provided by each donor, and peripheral blood mononuclear cells were used for TCR beta sequencing. Genomic DNA was extracted from the blood cell samples with the Qiagen DNeasy Blood Extraction Kit. Libraries came from the immunoSEQ multiplex PCR assay. The multiplex PCR relied on a mix of 60 forward primers for TCR Vbeta segments and 13 reverse primers for TCR Jbeta segments. Amplification of the CDR3 region of rearranged TCR beta genes was performed with a multiplex PCR assay on genomic DNA. On the Illumina HiSeq System, the amplified TCR beta libraries were sequenced as 87-base-pair reads. Per the original workflow: A later analysis counted about 82 million unique TCR beta chains across the 666 repertoires, and 10 million to 11 million of these chains were shared by at least two donors. To remove PCR and sequencing errors, raw reads were error-corrected and collapsed into unique sequences using a nearest-neighbor algorithm that merged closely related sequences. To assign V, D and J gene segments, CDR3 sequences were aligned to IMGT reference sequences. For a sequence to be retained, at least a six-nucleotide match to both a V gene segment and a J gene segment was required. A rearrangement was called productive if the CDR3 had no stop codons and remained in frame with V and J, and every other rearrangement was called non-productive. CDR3 was defined by IMGT convention, running from the second conserved V-encoded cysteine to the conserved J-encoded phenylalanine. Sequences without an unambiguous match to a single V gene segment were excluded from the earlier analysis of about 630 of the donors. An earlier analysis of 587 of the donors classified V segments as functional when productive rearrangements were above 56.7% and as segregating when the standard deviation between donors was above 5%. A statistical classification framework was built to diagnose cytomegalovirus status from the catalog of TCR beta chain sequences. A later analysis assigned V and J genes by comparing TCR nucleotide sequences with IMGT/GENE-DB human TR gene sequences. In a later analysis, CDR3 sequences and most-parsimonious VDJ recombination scenarios were assigned using the TCRdist pipeline. In a later analysis, each TCR beta chain was defined by its CDR3 amino acid sequence together with its V-gene family, and reads without a unique V-gene family were excluded. As a way to deal with suspected cross-contamination and a sequencing artifact, a later analysis dropped 450 to 600 nucleotide sequences that were highly shared and had low generation probability. For each public chain, a later analysis derived a clonal expansion index from normalized ranks of inferred template counts within each repertoire. A later analysis computed generation probabilities with a VDJ recombination model fitted to out-of-frame rearrangements, and checked the results against IGoR. Hypergeometric tests were used in a later analysis to score TCR-TCR, TCR-HLA and TCR-CMV co-occurrence, with a repertoire-size bias correction applied to the TCR pairs. False discovery rates were estimated in a later analysis by permuting HLA or CMV assignments 20 times. In a later analysis, co-occurring TCRs were grouped using DBSCAN, and TCRdist sequence similarity was added for clustering within HLA-allele-positive subsets. For co-occurrence clustering, repertoires with fewer than 30,000 or more than 120,000 public chains were excluded, along with about five repertoires with anomalous nucleotide sharing. TCRdb mirrors the immuneACCESS table, restricted to in-frame sequences. Some clones are absent from its copies; in checked studies, under half trace to an unresolved V gene, and the reason for the others is unknown. The V and J calls and clone size come from that table; D and trimming were worked out from the DNA. This sample lists under 70,000 clones; approximately 71% were detected once. Jointly, the top ten make up less than 35% of the sample.

The sample consisted of PBMCs. The clonotype comes from a man in his forties or fifties in good health and CMV-seropositive. The V and J genes are TRBV5-6 and TRBJ1-1; the D gene lacks a confident call. The DNA sequence reads TGTGCCAGCACCCCTCCCTCGAACACTGAAGCTTTCTTT. Its protein reads: CASTPPSNTEAFF.